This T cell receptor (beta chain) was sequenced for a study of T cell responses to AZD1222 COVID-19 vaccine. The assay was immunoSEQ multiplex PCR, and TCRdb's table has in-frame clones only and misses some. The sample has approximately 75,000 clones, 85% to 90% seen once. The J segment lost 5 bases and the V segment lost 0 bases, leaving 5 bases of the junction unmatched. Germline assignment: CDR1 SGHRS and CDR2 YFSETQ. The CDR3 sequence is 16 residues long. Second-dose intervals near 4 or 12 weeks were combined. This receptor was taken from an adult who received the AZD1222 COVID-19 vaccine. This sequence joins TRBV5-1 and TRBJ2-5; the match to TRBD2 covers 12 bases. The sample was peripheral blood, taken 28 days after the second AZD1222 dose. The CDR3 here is CASSLGTSGEGETQYF. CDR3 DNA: TGCGCCAGCAGCTTGGGGACTAGCGGGGAGGGCGAGACCCAGTACTTC.